This is a list of T cell receptor beta chains from one sample in a study of PD-1 blockade in classical Hodgkin lymphoma. TCRdb keeps only in-frame clones here, not all; method: immunoSEQ multiplex PCR. The table includes 4,400 or so clones, about 91% detected once. This specimen was CD4+ T cells from blood, taken at baseline. The receptors were gathered from a human donor with classical Hodgkin lymphoma. Each CDR3 is given with its conserved first and last residue. D genes are given only for firm matches. Clone size is given for some rows only: seen once, a few or many times, or a class if the clone is expanded.

V gene	J gene	clone size	D gene	CDR3 protein	CDR3 DNA
TRBV6-5	TRBJ2-7	.	TRBD1	CASSYMGQVLYEQYF	TGTGCCAGCAGTTACATGGGACAGGTTCTCTACGAGCAGTACTTC
TRBV25-1	TRBJ1-4	.	.	CASSESVGVGGKLFF	TGTGCCAGCAGTGAATCTGTGGGGGTCGGGGGAAAACTGTTTTTT
TRBV5-1	TRBJ1-6	few	TRBD1	CASSLPTGEKSSLHF	TGCGCCAGCAGCTTGCCGACAGGGGAGAAGTCTTCCCTCCACTTT
TRBV5-1	TRBJ2-3	.	.	CASSLGRGFTDTQYF	TGCGCCAGCAGCTTGGGTAGGGGATTCACAGATACGCAGTATTTT
TRBV12-5	TRBJ2-7	.	TRBD1	CASGLSGGREQYF	TGTGCTAGTGGTCTCTCAGGGGGCCGCGAGCAGTACTTC
TRBV5-1	TRBJ1-1	.	.	CASSWGLPNTEAFF	TGCGCCAGCAGCTGGGGACTGCCAAACACTGAAGCTTTCTTT
TRBV11-3	TRBJ2-3	.	TRBD2	CASSLVVRLAGGDGQYF	TGTGCCAGCAGCTTAGTAGTGCGACTAGCGGGGGGTGATGGGCAGTATTTT
TRBV18	TRBJ1-2	few	.	CASSPEPGYGYTF	TGTGCCAGCTCACCGGAACCGGGTTATGGCTACACCTTC
TRBV7-8	TRBJ1-1	.	.	CASSLVTGNTEAFF	TGTGCCAGCAGCTTAGTGACGGGGAACACTGAAGCTTTCTTT
TRBV5-1	TRBJ2-5	.	TRBD1	CASSPGQAKETQYF	TGCGCCAGCAGCCCGGGACAGGCTAAAGAGACCCAGTACTTC
TRBV5-1	TRBJ2-7	.	TRBD1	CASSSQGIRTYEQYF	TGCGCCAGCAGCTCACAGGGGATTCGGACCTACGAGCAGTACTTC
TRBV7-9	TRBJ2-3	.	TRBD2	CASSSSGASGGKYF	TGTGCCAGCAGCTCCAGCGGGGCTAGCGGGGGGAAGTATTTT
TRBV5-1	TRBJ2-1	.	.	CASSVRDSQTEQFF	TGCGCCAGCAGCGTCCGGGACTCGCAGACGGAGCAGTTCTTC
TRBV13	TRBJ2-4	.	TRBD2	CASSTGEGTKNIQYF	TGTGCCAGCAGCACGGGGGAGGGGACCAAAAACATTCAGTACTTC
TRBV21-1	TRBJ2-7	.	.	CASSPRTGATYEQYF	TGTGCCAGCAGCCCTCGGACAGGGGCAACCTACGAGCAGTACTTC
TRBV18	TRBJ2-1	once	.	CASSHGPQSGNEQFF	TGTGCCAGCTCACACGGACCCCAATCAGGGAATGAGCAGTTCTTC